This T cell receptor (beta chain) was profiled in a study of blood T cells in healthy people across ages. The use of a sample-barcoded 5' primer and a J-beta primer mix characterized a second PCR of roughly 6 to 11 cycles. TCRdb passed the 5' RACE reads through MiXCR, listing each CDR3 protein once. The data show hundreds of thousands of distinct CDR3 sequences, roughly 32% seen once. The table lists this clonotype with many counts. V shed 1 base and J 0 bases; nucleotides not matched to a gene: 5. The CDR3 sequence is 16 residues long. The germline V gene has CDR1 SGHTA and CDR2 FQGNSA. The rearrangement joins TRBV7-2 to TRBJ2-5; 7 bases fit TRBD2. This clonotype originated in an elderly woman in good health. Sequencing was carried out using blood. CDR3 residues: CASSLEASGYQETQYF. The CDR3 DNA sequence: TGTGCCAGCAGCTTAGAGGCTAGCGGATACCAAGAGACCCAGTACTTC.